These 23 T cell receptor beta chains were sequenced from one sample in a study of cytomegalovirus exposure and HLA in healthy donors. The study ran its PCR with 60 Vbeta and 13 Jbeta primers. Only in-frame clones appear in the TCRdb table, and some are missing; sequencing was by immunoSEQ multiplex PCR. The sample shows around 190,000 clones, 86% of them seen only once. Sample: PBMCs. The receptors shown here come from a woman in her 30s in good health and CMV-seronegative.

V gene TRBV7-2 combines with J gene TRBJ2-1; D is undetermined. The CDR3 loop spans 14 amino acids. The germline CDR1 and CDR2 sequences are SGHTA and FQGNSA. V lost 5 bases to trimming and J lost 0 bases, with 8 bases between them. The CDR3 region has the DNA TGTGCCAGCAGCCCTTATAGCTCCTACAATGAGCAGTTCTTC. It translates to CASSPYSSYNEQFF.

The chain carries TRBV7-6 and TRBJ2-5, with a tentative D call TRBD2 (5 bases). The ends were cut back, 2 bases at V and 4 bases at J, with 17 bases in the middle. Per the germline V gene, CDR1 is SGHVS and CDR2 is FNYEAQ. This CDR3 has 16 residues. CDR3 loop: CASSLRTPRVGETQYF. As DNA, the CDR3 is TGTGCCAGCAGCTTAAGGACTCCCCGGGTGGGAGAGACCCAGTACTTC.

This clone appeared a single time. The V call is TRBV7-9, the J call TRBJ2-1; 11 nucleotides match TRBD1. The germline V gene has CDR1 SEHNR and CDR2 FQNEAQ (reference sequence). This CDR3 comprises 14 residues. J gave up 8 bases and V 2 bases, and 2 bases lay outside the gene matches. The CDR3 DNA reads TGTGCCAGCAGCTTATGGACAGGGGGCGATGAGCAGTTCTTC. Translating gives CASSLWTGGDEQFF.

This clone is a singleton in its sample. J is TRBJ2-1 and V is TRBV19; perhaps TRBD1 as D (5 bases). V was pared by 3 bases and J by 0 bases, with 18 bases between. The CDR3 spans 18 residues. Germline V CDR1 and CDR2: LNHDA, SQIVND (reference sequence). The CDR3 DNA reads as TGTGCCAGTAGTATGGGGCGACAGATCCTTAGCTCCTACAATGAGCAGTTCTTC. This gives the protein CASSMGRQILSSYNEQFF.

The rearrangement uses TRBV7-9 and TRBJ2-1; 9 nucleotides line up with TRBD2. Per the germline V gene, CDR1 is SEHNR and CDR2 is FQNEAQ (reference sequence). The V gene end was trimmed by 6 bases and the J gene end by 7 bases; junction bases not matched to a gene: 10. The CDR3 has 15 residues. The CDR3 DNA is TGTGCCAGCAGATATTTAGCGGGAGCTCAGAATGAGCAGTTCTTC. Residues: CASRYLAGAQNEQFF.

This chain connects TRBV6-5 to TRBJ2-1, with 8 bases identical to TRBD2. V lost 6 bases, J lost 5 bases, and 6 bases stayed unmatched. Germline V gene data show CDR1 as MNHEY and CDR2 as SVGAGI. This CDR3 contains 14 residues. CDR3 bases: TGTGCCAGCAGGGCCGGGGGGGAGGACAATGAGCAGTTCTTC. It translates to CASRAGGEDNEQFF.

J is TRBJ1-5 and V is TRBV6-1; D unresolved. Germline V gene data show CDR1 as MNHNS and CDR2 as SASEGT. The CDR3 is 15 residues long. V was cut by 6 bases and J by 1 base, with 13 bases left in between. The CDR3 DNA sequence: TGTGCCAGCAGCCCTCTATTCCTGAGCAATCAGCCCCAGCATTTT. It specifies CASSPLFLSNQPQHF.

The chain is built from TRBV18 and TRBJ1-1; D gene unclear. The CDR3 runs to 13 residues. V gave up 4 bases and J gave up 4 bases, with 10 bases separating them. Germline assignment: CDR1 KGHSH and CDR2 LQKENI. The CDR3: CASSLSVGTEAFF. CDR3 sequence (DNA): TGTGCCAGCTCACTCAGCGTCGGCACTGAAGCTTTCTTT.

The rearrangement uses TRBV2 and TRBJ2-1; 10 bases align to TRBD2. CDR1 and CDR2 (germline): SNHLY, FYNNEI. The trim removed 7 bases at V and 3 bases at J, leaving 3 bases unmatched. The CDR3 has 14 residues. The CDR3 bases are TGTGCCAGCAACATAGCGGGGGGCTACAATGAGCAGTTCTTC. This translates into CASNIAGGYNEQFF.

J is TRBJ1-2 and V is TRBV27; 12 positions match TRBD1. CDR1 is MNHEY, CDR2 SMNVEV, per germline (reference sequence). The junction had 6 bases not matched to a gene; V was cut back by 5 bases and J by 5 bases. The CDR3 spans 15 residues. Written as DNA, the CDR3 is TGTGCCAGCAGTCCCGGGACAGGGGGCGATTATGGCTACACCTTC. It codes for CASSPGTGGDYGYTF.

This chain connects TRBV5-4 to TRBJ2-3; D is ambiguous. The V end lost 1 base, the J end lost 0 bases, and 6 bases lay between the germline ends. In germline, CDR1 is SGHNT, CDR2 YYREEE (reference sequence). The CDR3 is 14 residues long. In DNA, the CDR3 is TGTGCCAGCAGCTTGATCGGGAGCACAGATACGCAGTATTTT. This translates into CASSLIGSTDTQYF. Together with reference TRBV5-4 and TRBJ2-3, the CDR3 gives the full variable domain: ETGVTQSPTHLIKTRGQQVTLRCSSQSGHNTVSWYQQALGQGPQFIFQYYREEENGRGNFPPRFSGLQFPNYSSELNVNALELDDSALYLCASSLIGSTDTQYFGPGTRLTVL.

This clone was counted only a few times. V gene TRBV27 combines with J gene TRBJ2-7; tentative D call: TRBD2 (5 bases). Germline CDR1 and CDR2: MNHEY and SMNVEV (reference sequence). CDR3 size: 13 residues. V was trimmed by 4 bases and J by 1 base, leaving 8 bases between them. The CDR3 spells CASSWRVSYEQYF. The CDR3 DNA is TGTGCCAGCAGTTGGCGGGTGTCCTACGAGCAGTACTTC.

The V call is TRBV28, the J call TRBJ2-2, with 11 bases lining up with TRBD1. The CDR3 is made up of 16 amino acids. J lost 5 bases, V lost 4 bases, and 6 bases had no gene match. Germline V gives CDR1 MDHEN, CDR2 SYDVKM. CDR3 protein: CASSSGTGGWTGELFF. CDR3 in DNA: TGTGCCAGCAGTTCGGGGACAGGGGGTTGGACCGGGGAGCTGTTTTTT.

The chain recombines TRBV4-2 with TRBJ2-3, with 8 positions matching TRBD2. V was clipped by 1 base and J by 0 bases; unmatched bases: 0. The CDR3 runs 15 residues. Germline V gives CDR1 LGHNA, CDR2 YNFKEQ. The CDR3 nucleotides are TGTGCCAGCAGCCAAGCTAGCGGGAGCACAGATACGCAGTATTTT. Protein product: CASSQASGSTDTQYF.

J is TRBJ1-2 and V is TRBV6-5; 7 nucleotides line up with TRBD1. Germline CDR1 MNHEY, CDR2 SVGAGI. V lost 10 bases and J lost 8; bases outside the gene matches: 10. The CDR3 sequence is 12 residues long. The CDR3 DNA reads as TGTGCCACCGTACAGGGGATTCGCGGCTACACCTTC. Protein product: CATVQGIRGYTF.

V is TRBV27 and J is TRBJ2-6, with a weak D call TRBD2 (5 bases). CDR1 is MNHEY, CDR2 SMNVEV, per germline (reference sequence). V was clipped by 3 bases and J by 4 bases, with 13 bases between them. The CDR3 consists of 16 residues. The CDR3 nucleotides are TGTGCCAGCAGTTTCCGAGAGGGAACCGGGGCCAACGTCCTGACTTTC. It yields the protein CASSFREGTGANVLTF. Drawing the rest from reference TRBV27 and TRBJ2-6, the complete variable domain is EAQVTQNPRYLITVTGKKLTVTCSQNMNHEYMSWYRQDPGLGLRQIYYSMNVEVTDKGDVPEGYKVSRKEKRNFPLILESPSPNQTSLYFCASSFREGTGANVLTFGAGSRLTVL.

The sample holds a few counts of this clone. J is TRBJ1-1 and V is TRBV7-2; D is undetermined. The CDR3 runs 16 residues. Germline lookup yields CDR1 SGHTA and CDR2 FQGNSA. The ends were cut back, 5 bases at V and 1 base at J, with 17 bases in the middle. The CDR3 DNA follows: TGTGCCAGCAGCATTCGAGGGTCCGGGCGGAACACTGAAGCTTTCTTT. Protein product: CASSIRGSGRNTEAFF.

This chain joins TRBV6-1 and TRBJ1-4; 9 nucleotides match TRBD1. V was clipped by 6 bases and J by 8 bases; unmatched bases: 10. The CDR3 length is 15 residues. The V gene's germline CDR1 is MNHNS and CDR2 SASEGT. In nucleotides, the CDR3 is TGTGCCAGCAGCGCTTCGACAGGGGGAATGGAAAAACTGTTTTTT. It yields the protein CASSASTGGMEKLFF.

The chain recombines TRBV11-2 with TRBJ2-2; 12 bases fit TRBD2. Germline V gene sequence: CDR1 SGHAT, CDR2 FQNNGV. The CDR3 runs 15 residues. V was clipped by 5 bases and J by 6 bases; unmatched bases: 4. The CDR3 protein is CASSARLAGAGELFF. The CDR3 region has the DNA TGTGCCAGCAGCGCGCGACTAGCGGGGGCCGGGGAGCTGTTTTTT. The full variable domain, with the rest looked up from reference TRBV11-2 and TRBJ2-2, is EAGVAQSPRYKIIEKRQSVAFWCNPISGHATLYWYQQILGQGPKLLIQFQNNGVVDDSQLPKDRFSAERLKGVDSTLKIQPAKLEDSAVYLCASSARLAGAGELFFGEGSRLTVL.

The CDR3 loop reads CASSPGTGGTETQYF. In DNA form, the CDR3 reads TGCGCCAGCAGCCCTGGGACAGGGGGGACGGAGACCCAGTACTTC. V usage is TRBV5-1 and J usage is TRBJ2-5; 11 bases line up with TRBD1. The germline CDR1 and CDR2 sequences are SGHRS and YFSETQ. This CDR3 has 15 residues. V dropped 4 bases and J dropped 5; count of bases not matched to a gene: 7.

CDR3 region: CASSLDRGTEAFF. For the CDR3, the DNA is TGCGCCAGCAGCCTAGACAGGGGCACTGAAGCTTTCTTT. The chain recombines TRBV4-1 with TRBJ1-1; TRBD1 matches at 8 bases. CDR1 is MGHRA and CDR2 is YSYEKL in the germline V gene. The CDR3 spans 13 residues. V lost 4 bases and J lost 4; bases outside the gene matches: 2.

This clone was detected only once. CDR3 amino acids: CASSAYRVLNYGYTF. CDR3 bases: TGCGCCAGCAGCGCTTACAGGGTTCTGAACTATGGCTACACCTTC. The chain employs TRBV5-1 and TRBJ1-2; D is perhaps TRBD1 (6 bases). Germline V lookup: CDR1 SGHRS, CDR2 YFSETQ. V shed 4 bases and J shed 2 bases, with 15 bases lying between them. The length of the CDR3 is 15 residues.

In its sample, this clone was seen a few times. V usage is TRBV28 and J usage is TRBJ2-1, with 10 bases fitting TRBD2. Germline V gene lookup returns CDR1 MDHEN and CDR2 SYDVKM. The CDR3 runs 18 residues. V lost 7 bases to trimming and J lost 3 bases; unmatched junction nucleotides: 15. CDR3 bases: TGTGCCAGCACCCGACTAGCGGGTCTACTTGGGGGCTACAATGAGCAGTTCTTC. This codes for CASTRLAGLLGGYNEQFF.